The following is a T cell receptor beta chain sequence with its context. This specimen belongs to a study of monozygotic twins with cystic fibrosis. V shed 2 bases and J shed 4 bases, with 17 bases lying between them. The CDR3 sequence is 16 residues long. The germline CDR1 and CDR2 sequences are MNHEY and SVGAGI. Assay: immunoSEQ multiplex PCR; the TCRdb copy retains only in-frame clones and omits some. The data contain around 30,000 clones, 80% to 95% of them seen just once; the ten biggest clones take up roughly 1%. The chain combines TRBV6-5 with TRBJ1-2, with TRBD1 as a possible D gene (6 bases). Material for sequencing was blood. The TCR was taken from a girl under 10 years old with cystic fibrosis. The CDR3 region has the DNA TGTGCCAGCAGTTACGAAATCGGGGGCGCGGGCTATGGCTACACCTTC. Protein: CASSYEIGGAGYGYTF.